The source of this T cell receptor beta chain is a study of identical twins. Study findings and constraints: Conclusions came from cross-sectional statistical analysis, not from following the same donors. Cord blood's abundant beta clonotypes had fewer insertions, unlike memory repertoires. The models gave estimates that fell short of the out-of-frame TCR alpha sharing seen in monozygotic twins.

This CDR3 comprises 15 residues. The trim removed 6 bases at V and 6 bases at J, leaving 11 bases unmatched. Germline V gives CDR1 SGHTA, CDR2 FQGNSA. This clonotype was observed a few times. Antigen unknown. Template switching supplied a universal primer site; unique molecular identifiers were carried on the cDNA. One entry per CDR3 protein, called by TCRdb with MiXCR from the 5' RACE reads. The repertoire holds 1.5 million to 2 million distinct CDR3 sequences, 32% seen once, with 0.27% in the top ten. The chain is built from TRBV7-2 and TRBJ2-1; TRBD1 aligns across 7 bases. This sequence was found in a newborn girl in good health. Sequenced input: cord blood. The CDR3: CASSFMGTASNEQFF. In DNA form, the CDR3 reads TGTGCCAGCAGTTTCATGGGGACAGCGAGCAATGAGCAGTTCTTC.